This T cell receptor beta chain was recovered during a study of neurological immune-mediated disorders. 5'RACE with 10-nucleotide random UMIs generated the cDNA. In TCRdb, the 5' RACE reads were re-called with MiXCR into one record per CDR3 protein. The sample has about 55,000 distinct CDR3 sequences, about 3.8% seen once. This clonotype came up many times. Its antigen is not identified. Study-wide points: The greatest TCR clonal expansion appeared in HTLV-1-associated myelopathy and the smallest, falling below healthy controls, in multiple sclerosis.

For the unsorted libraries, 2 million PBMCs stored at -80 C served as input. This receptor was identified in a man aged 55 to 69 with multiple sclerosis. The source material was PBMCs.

This chain's CDR3 is CASSVESGYEQYF. CDR3 DNA sequence: TGTGCCAGCAGCGTAGAGTCAGGGTACGAGCAGTACTTC. This sequence joins TRBV9 and TRBJ2-7; a weak D match, TRBD1 (5 bases). Germline CDR1 reads SGDLS; CDR2 reads YYNGEE. The CDR3 has 13 residues. V lost 0 bases and J lost 4, with 8 bases in between.